A single sample gave rise to the 13 T cell receptor beta chains below, sequenced in a study of CD8 T cells in Susac syndrome. Random-hexamer reverse transcription was applied to roughly 0.5 to 1 ug RNA. Using its own MiXCR run on the immunoSEQ multiplex PCR reads, TCRdb lists one record per CDR3 protein. The sample has 200,000 to 300,000 distinct CDR3 sequences, about 96% seen once. The sequencing input was CD4+ T cells from PBMCs. These receptor sequences come from a human donor with Susac syndrome.

This chain links TRBV29-1 with TRBJ1-5, with D maybe TRBD1 (5 bases). Germline CDR1 and CDR2: SQVTM and ANQGSEA. Trimming stripped 4 bases from V and 4 bases from J, with 11 bases between. The CDR3 is made up of 13 amino acids. The CDR3 reads CSVGRGPNQPQHF. CDR3 bases: TGCAGCGTTGGGCGGGGACCAAATCAGCCCCAGCATTTT.

The chain joins TRBV9 to TRBJ2-7, with D unresolved. Trimming pared 2 bases from V and 5 bases from J, leaving 11 bases between. The germline V gene encodes CDR1 SGDLS and CDR2 YYNGEE. The CDR3 totals 13 residues. The CDR3: CASSVEIAHEQYF. Here the CDR3 DNA reads TGTGCCAGCAGCGTGGAGATAGCCCACGAGCAGTACTTC.

This clonotype came up once. The chain uses TRBV12-3 or TRBV12-4 and TRBJ2-5; D may be TRBD2 (5 bases). There are 14 residues in the CDR3. Trimming stripped 5 bases from V and 7 bases from J, with 17 bases between. Here the CDR3 DNA reads TGTGCCAGCAGTCCGCCCCTAGGTCGGGGGACCCAGTACTTC. This translates into CASSPPLGRGTQYF.

The genes are TRBV15 and TRBJ2-1, with D unresolved. Per germline, CDR1 LNHNV and CDR2 YYDKDF (reference sequence). Trimming removed 0 bases from V and 15 bases from J, with 21 bases in between. This CDR3 region has 15 residues. This chain's CDR3 is CATSRDNWLGSDGFF. The CDR3 DNA is TGTGCCACCAGCAGAGATAATTGGTTGGGGTCGGATGGGTTCTTC.

This sequence joins TRBV24-1 and TRBJ1-2, with TRBD1 matching over 9 bases. Trimming removed 2 bases from V and 3 bases from J; junction bases left unmatched: 3. This CDR3 contains 15 residues. Germline lookup yields CDR1 KGHDR and CDR2 SFDVKD. Here the CDR3 reads CATSDSRQGDYGYTF. The DNA for the CDR3 is TGTGCCACCAGTGATTCCCGACAGGGGGACTATGGCTACACCTTC.

The gene calls are TRBV11-2 and TRBJ2-2, with TRBD2 matching 9 bases. V was clipped by 5 bases and J by 3 bases; unmatched bases: 7. Germline-derived CDR1 and CDR2 are SGHAT and FQNNGV. This CDR3 contains 16 residues. The CDR3 region has the DNA TGTGCCAGCAGCCTACCACGACTAGCGGACACCGGGGAGCTGTTTTTT. Amino acids: CASSLPRLADTGELFF.

The rearrangement uses TRBV20-1 and TRBJ2-3; 12 bases are a match to TRBD2. CDR3 size: 16 residues. Germline V gives CDR1 DFQATT, CDR2 SNEGSKA (reference sequence). V lost 6 bases, J lost 6 bases, and 13 bases stayed unmatched. CDR3 nucleotides: TGCAGTGCCAACAACCTAGCGGGAGGGCCAGGGGATACGCAGTATTTT. Encoded protein: CSANNLAGGPGDTQYF.

The chain employs TRBV20-1 and TRBJ2-3; D ambiguous. The V end was cut by 4 bases, the J end by 2 bases, with 16 bases between. Looked up from germline, CDR1 is DFQATT and CDR2 is SNEGSKA (reference sequence). This CDR3 spans 15 amino acids. This CDR3 is CSATWLNSFTDTQYF. The CDR3 DNA sequence: TGCAGTGCTACCTGGTTAAACTCTTTCACAGATACGCAGTATTTT.

The chain combines TRBV14 with TRBJ1-5; D not resolved. The CDR3 sequence is 13 residues long. Germline values: CDR1 SGHDN, CDR2 FVKESK. V lost 0 bases and J lost 7, with 7 bases in between. CDR3 in amino acids: CASSQDLVQPQHF. The CDR3 DNA is TGTGCCAGCAGCCAAGATTTAGTACAGCCCCAGCATTTT.

This chain uses TRBV20-1 with TRBJ2-7; tentative D call: TRBD1 (7 bases). CDR3 length equals 16 residues. From germline, CDR1 is DFQATT and CDR2 SNEGSKA (reference sequence). With 5 bases removed from V and 4 bases from J, the gap between germline ends came to 24 bases. The chain's CDR3 is CSAVESWRGRVYEQYF. For the CDR3, the DNA is TGCAGTGCTGTAGAATCGTGGAGGGGGCGCGTTTACGAGCAGTACTTC.

The chain carries TRBV4-1 and TRBJ2-3; no definite D call. The CDR3 has 17 residues. Trimming pared 4 bases from V and 0 bases from J, leaving 17 bases between. Germline values: CDR1 MGHRA, CDR2 YSYEKL. CDR3 nucleotide sequence: TGCGCCAGCAGCCCCGGGTTCACGCGGAGAAGCACAGATACGCAGTATTTT. Its translation: CASSPGFTRRSTDTQYF.

The chain has TRBV25-1 and TRBJ1-1, with D possibly TRBD1 on 6 matching bases. The ends were cut back, 9 bases at V and 3 bases at J, with 14 bases in the middle. Per germline, CDR1 MGHDK and CDR2 SYGVNS. The CDR3 runs 13 residues. As DNA, the CDR3 is TGTGCCAGTACAGGGTTCAGGGACACTGAAGCTTTCTTT. It translates to CASTGFRDTEAFF.

This clonotype was seen once. This chain uses TRBV18 with TRBJ1-1, with D maybe TRBD1 (5 bases). The CDR3 is 14 residues long. Trimming pared 3 bases from V and 3 bases from J, leaving 11 bases between. In germline, CDR1 is KGHSH, CDR2 LQKENI. CDR3 sequence (DNA): TGTGCCAGCTCACCTACGCCGGGGGACACTGAAGCTTTCTTT. Translated, it gives CASSPTPGDTEAFF.